This T cell receptor (beta chain) stems from a study of blood T cells in healthy people across ages. A J-beta primer mix and a sample-barcoded 5' primer were used in a second PCR of roughly 6 to 12 cycles. TCRdb passed the 5' RACE reads through MiXCR, listing each CDR3 protein once. The data contain around 1,500,000 distinct CDR3 sequences, 28% of them singletons. The sequence came from a woman in her twenties or thirties in good health. Sequencing input: blood.

CDR3 sequence: CASRTGTGTDTQYF. The CDR3 bases are TGTGCCAGCAGAACAGGGACGGGCACAGATACGCAGTATTTT. The chain has TRBV7-2 and TRBJ2-3, with D possibly being TRBD1 (6 bases). The CDR3 loop spans 14 amino acids. CDR1 SGHTA and CDR2 FQGNSA come from the germline V gene. Trimming pared 6 bases from V and 1 base from J, leaving 11 bases between.